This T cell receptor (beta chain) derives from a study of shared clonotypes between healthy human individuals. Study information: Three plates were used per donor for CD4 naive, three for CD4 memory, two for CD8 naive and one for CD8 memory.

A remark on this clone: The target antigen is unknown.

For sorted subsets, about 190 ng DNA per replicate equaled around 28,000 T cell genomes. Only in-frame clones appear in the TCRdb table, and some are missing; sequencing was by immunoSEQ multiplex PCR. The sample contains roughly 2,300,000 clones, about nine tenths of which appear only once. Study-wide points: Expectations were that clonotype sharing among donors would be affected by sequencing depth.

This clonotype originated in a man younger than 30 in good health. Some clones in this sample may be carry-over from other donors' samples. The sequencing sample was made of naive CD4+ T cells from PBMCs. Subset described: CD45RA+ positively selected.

CDR3 sequence: CATQAGEINYEQYF. The CDR3 DNA reads TGTGCCACCCAGGCGGGAGAGATCAACTACGAGCAGTACTTC. The rearrangement links TRBV2 to TRBJ2-7, with 7 nucleotides matching TRBD2. With V trimmed by 10 bases and J by 3 bases, 12 bases remained unmatched. CDR1 and CDR2 from the germline V gene are SNHLY and FYNNEI. This CDR3 is 14 amino acids long.